Sequencing of this T cell receptor (beta chain) was carried out in a study of blood T cell repertoires in COVID-19. Overall study context: Donors in the United States, Italy and Spain gave samples during acute or convalescent COVID-19.

CDR1 and CDR2 (germline): SQVTM, ANQGSEA. This CDR3 contains 13 residues. Trimming stripped 8 bases from V and 0 bases from J, with 13 bases between. The method was immunoSEQ multiplex PCR; TCRdb's version includes in-frame clones alone and lacks a portion of them. The sample includes some 87,000 clones, over 60% of them seen just once. V usage is TRBV29-1 and J usage is TRBJ1-1, with D possibly being TRBD1 (6 bases). The specimen sequenced was peripheral blood. The TCR was taken from a man aged 45-60 years who had recovered from COVID-19. The CDR3 coding sequence is TGCAGCCTGACGGACAGTATGAACACTGAAGCTTTCTTT. This translates into CSLTDSMNTEAFF.